Below, 5 T cell receptor beta chains from the same sample are listed, as sequenced in a study of cytotoxic CD8 clonotypes in ibrutinib-treated CLL. Sequencing was performed with immunoSEQ multiplex PCR; in TCRdb, only in-frame clones are kept and a portion is missing. This table has tens of thousands of clones, roughly 50% appearing once. The sequences come from PBMCs, collected after 12 months of ibrutinib treatment. These receptor sequences come from a human donor with chronic lymphocytic leukemia.

The chain joins TRBV5-1 to TRBJ2-5, with TRBD1 identical over 10 bases. V lost 3 bases to trimming and J lost 3 bases; unmatched junction nucleotides: 5. The CDR3 covers 15 residues. The germline CDR1 and CDR2 sequences are SGHRS and YFSETQ. CDR3: CASSSPGQGKETQYF. The CDR3 DNA is TGCGCCAGCAGCTCCCCGGGACAGGGGAAAGAGACCCAGTACTTC.

This chain joins TRBV21-1 and TRBJ1-1; the table's D call, TRBD1, was not checked against the DNA. TRBV21-1 is annotated as a pseudogene. CDR3 length equals 15 residues. DNA of the CDR3: TGTGCCAGCAGCAAATACAGGGCCCAGAACACTGAAGCTTTCTTT. It codes for CASSKYRAQNTEAFF.

The gene calls are TRBV15 and TRBJ2-1; D call uncertain. The V gene lost 0 bases and the J gene lost 2 bases, with 5 bases spanning the gap. Germline CDR1 and CDR2: LNHNV and YYDKDF (reference sequence). The CDR3 has 14 residues. CDR3 DNA sequence: TGTGCCACCAGCAGAGATTTGGCCTACAATGAGCAGTTCTTC. Its translation: CATSRDLAYNEQFF. The entire variable domain, with the rest obtained from reference TRBV15 and TRBJ2-1, is as follows: DAMVIQNPRYQVTQFGKPVTLSCSQTLNHNVMYWYQQKSSQAPKLLFHYYDKDFNNEADTPDNFQSRRPNTSFCFLDIRSPGLGDTAMYLCATSRDLAYNEQFFGPGTRLTVL.

This clone came up a few times. The chain joins TRBV28 to TRBJ2-6; D not certain. This CDR3 has 13 residues. Germline-derived CDR1 and CDR2 are MDHEN and SYDVKM. V lost 5 bases to trimming and J lost 6 bases, with 8 bases between them. As DNA, the CDR3 is TGTGCCAGCAGTGCCATATTGGCCAACGTCCTGACTTTC. Its protein is CASSAILANVLTF.

The chain couples TRBV19 to TRBJ2-3; D ambiguous. V was pared by 10 bases and J by 4 bases, with 18 bases between. The CDR3 extends over 14 amino acids. The germline V gene has CDR1 LNHDA and CDR2 SQIVND (reference sequence). CDR3 nucleotide sequence: TGTGCCACCTCTCGTCTGGTCGAGGCAGATACGCAGTATTTT. As protein: CATSRLVEADTQYF.